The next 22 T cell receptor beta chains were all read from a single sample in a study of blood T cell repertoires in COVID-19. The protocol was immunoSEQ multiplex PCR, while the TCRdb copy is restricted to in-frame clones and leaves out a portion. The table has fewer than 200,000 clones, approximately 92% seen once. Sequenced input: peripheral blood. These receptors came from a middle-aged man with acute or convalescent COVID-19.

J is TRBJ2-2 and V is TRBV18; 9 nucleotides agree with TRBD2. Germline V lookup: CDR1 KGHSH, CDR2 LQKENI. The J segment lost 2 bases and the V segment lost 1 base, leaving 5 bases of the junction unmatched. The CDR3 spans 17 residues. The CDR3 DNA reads TGTGCCAGCTCACCACTTCCTAGCGGGATAAACACCGGGGAGCTGTTTTTT. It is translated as CASSPLPSGINTGELFF. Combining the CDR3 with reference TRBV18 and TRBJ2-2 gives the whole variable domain NAGVMQNPRHLVRRRGQEARLRCSPMKGHSHVYWYRQLPEEGLKFMVYLQKENIIDESGMPKERFSAEFPKEGPSILRIQQVVRGDSAAYFCASSPLPSGINTGELFFGEGSRLTVL.

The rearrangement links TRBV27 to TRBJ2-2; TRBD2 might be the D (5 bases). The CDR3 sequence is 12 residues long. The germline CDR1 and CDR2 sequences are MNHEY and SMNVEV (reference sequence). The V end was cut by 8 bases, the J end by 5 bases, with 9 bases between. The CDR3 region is CASLSVTGELFF. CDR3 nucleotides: TGTGCCAGCCTTAGCGTGACCGGGGAGCTGTTTTTT.

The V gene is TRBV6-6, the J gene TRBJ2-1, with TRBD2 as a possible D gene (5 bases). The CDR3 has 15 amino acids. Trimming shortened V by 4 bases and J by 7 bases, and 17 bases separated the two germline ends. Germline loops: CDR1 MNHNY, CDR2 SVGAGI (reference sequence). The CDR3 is CASSWAYEGSNEQFF. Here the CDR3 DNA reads TGTGCCAGCAGTTGGGCGTACGAGGGATCGAATGAGCAGTTCTTC.

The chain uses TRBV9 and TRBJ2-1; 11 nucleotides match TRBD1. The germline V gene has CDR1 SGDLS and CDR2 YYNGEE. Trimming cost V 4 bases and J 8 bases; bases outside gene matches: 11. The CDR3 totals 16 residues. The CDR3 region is CASSLNRDRGSDEQFF. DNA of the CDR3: TGTGCCAGCAGCCTGAACCGGGACAGGGGGTCGGATGAGCAGTTCTTC. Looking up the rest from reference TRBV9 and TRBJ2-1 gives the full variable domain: DSGVTQTPKHLITATGQRVTLRCSPRSGDLSVYWYQQSLDQGLQFLIQYYNGEERAKGNILERFSAQQFPDLHSELNLSSLELGDSALYFCASSLNRDRGSDEQFFGPGTRLTVL.

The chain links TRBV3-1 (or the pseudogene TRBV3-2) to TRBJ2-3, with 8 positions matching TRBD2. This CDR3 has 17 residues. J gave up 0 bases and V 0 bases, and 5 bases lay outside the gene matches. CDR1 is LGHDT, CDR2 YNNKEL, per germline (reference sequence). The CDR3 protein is CASSQDLVAGSTDTQYF. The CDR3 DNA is TGTGCCAGCAGCCAAGATTTGGTAGCGGGAAGCACAGATACGCAGTATTTT.

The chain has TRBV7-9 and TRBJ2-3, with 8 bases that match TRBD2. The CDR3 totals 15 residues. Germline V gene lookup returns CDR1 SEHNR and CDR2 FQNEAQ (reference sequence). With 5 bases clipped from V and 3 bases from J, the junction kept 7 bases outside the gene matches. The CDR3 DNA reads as TGTGCCAGCAGCAATCCCACTAGCGGAACAGATACGCAGTATTTT. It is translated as CASSNPTSGTDTQYF. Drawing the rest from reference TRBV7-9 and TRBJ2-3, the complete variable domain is DTGVSQNPRHKITKRGQNVTFRCDPISEHNRLYWYRQTLGQGPEFLTYFQNEAQLEKSRLLSDRFSAERPKGSFSTLEIQRTEQGDSAMYLCASSNPTSGTDTQYFGPGTRLTVL.

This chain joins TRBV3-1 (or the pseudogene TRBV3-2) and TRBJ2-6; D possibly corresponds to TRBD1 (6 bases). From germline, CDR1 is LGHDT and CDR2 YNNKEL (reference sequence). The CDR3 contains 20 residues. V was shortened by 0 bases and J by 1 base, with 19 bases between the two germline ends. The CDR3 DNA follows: TGTGCCAGCAGCCAAGAAAAATTAGGCAGGGGTCAGTCTGGGGCCAACGTCCTGACTTTC. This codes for CASSQEKLGRGQSGANVLTF.

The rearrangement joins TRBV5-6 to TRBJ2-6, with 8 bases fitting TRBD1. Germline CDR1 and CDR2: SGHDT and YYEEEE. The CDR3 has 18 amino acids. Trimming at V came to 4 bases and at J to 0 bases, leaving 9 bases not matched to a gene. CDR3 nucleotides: TGTGCCAGCAGCGAGGGGACAGGTAGACTCTCTGGGGCCAACGTCCTGACTTTC. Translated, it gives CASSEGTGRLSGANVLTF.

This CDR3 is CTSSQGTGLSYEQYV. CDR3 DNA sequence: TGCACCAGCAGCCAAGGGACAGGCCTCTCCTACGAGCAGTACGTC. The chain couples TRBV1 to TRBJ2-7; the D call TRBD1 from the table was never checked on the DNA. TRBV1 is described as a pseudogene. This CDR3 contains 15 residues.

The CDR3 bases are TGTGCCAGCAGCCCGAATTTCGGGGGGCCCGGGGAGCTGTTTTTT. Protein product: CASSPNFGGPGELFF. J is TRBJ2-2 and V is TRBV11-2; tentatively, D is TRBD2 (7 bases). Germline-derived CDR1 and CDR2 are SGHAT and FQNNGV. The V and J ends lost 5 bases and 6 bases respectively, with 16 bases between them. The length of the CDR3 is 15 residues.

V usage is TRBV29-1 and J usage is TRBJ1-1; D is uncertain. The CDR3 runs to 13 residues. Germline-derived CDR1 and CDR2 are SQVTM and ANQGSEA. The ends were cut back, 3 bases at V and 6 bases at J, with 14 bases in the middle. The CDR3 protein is CSVELEYMSEAFF. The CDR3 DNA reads TGCAGCGTTGAGCTGGAGTACATGTCTGAAGCTTTCTTT.

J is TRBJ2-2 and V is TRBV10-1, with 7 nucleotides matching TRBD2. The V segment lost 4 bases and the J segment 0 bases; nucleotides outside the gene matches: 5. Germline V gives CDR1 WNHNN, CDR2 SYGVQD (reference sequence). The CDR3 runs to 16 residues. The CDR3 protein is CASSGPAGANTGELFF. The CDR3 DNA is TGCGCCAGCAGTGGTCCTGCGGGAGCGAACACCGGGGAGCTGTTTTTT.

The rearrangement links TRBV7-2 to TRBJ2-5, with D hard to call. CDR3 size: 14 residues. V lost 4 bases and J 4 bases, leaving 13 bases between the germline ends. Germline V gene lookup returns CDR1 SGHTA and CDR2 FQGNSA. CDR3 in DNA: TGTGCCAGCAGCTGGCGGAGTTTTGGAGAGACCCAGTACTTC. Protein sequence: CASSWRSFGETQYF.

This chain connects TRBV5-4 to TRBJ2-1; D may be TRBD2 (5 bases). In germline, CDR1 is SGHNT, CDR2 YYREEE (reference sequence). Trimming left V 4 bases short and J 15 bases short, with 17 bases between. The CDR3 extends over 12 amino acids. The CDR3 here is CASSLRTGKTFF. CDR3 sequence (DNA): TGTGCCAGCAGCCTTAGGACCGGGAAAACGTTCTTC.

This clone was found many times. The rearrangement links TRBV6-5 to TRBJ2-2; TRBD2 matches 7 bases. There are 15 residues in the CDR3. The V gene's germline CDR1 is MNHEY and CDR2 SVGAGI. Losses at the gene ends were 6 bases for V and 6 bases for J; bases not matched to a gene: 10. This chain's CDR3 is CASRMGGGRAGELFF. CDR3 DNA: TGTGCCAGCAGGATGGGCGGGGGAAGGGCCGGGGAGCTGTTTTTT.

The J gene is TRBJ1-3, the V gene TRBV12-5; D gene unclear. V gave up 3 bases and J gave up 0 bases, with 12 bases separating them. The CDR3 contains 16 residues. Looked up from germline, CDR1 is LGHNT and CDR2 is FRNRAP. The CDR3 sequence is CASGFNRSYSGNTIYF. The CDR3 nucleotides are TGTGCTAGTGGTTTTAACCGATCCTACTCTGGAAACACCATATATTTT. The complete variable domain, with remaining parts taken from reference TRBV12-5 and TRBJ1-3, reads DARVTQTPRHKVTEMGQEVTMRCQPILGHNTVFWYRQTMMQGLELLAYFRNRAPLDDSGMPKDRFSAEMPDATLATLKIQPSEPRDSAVYFCASGFNRSYSGNTIYFGEGSWLTVV.

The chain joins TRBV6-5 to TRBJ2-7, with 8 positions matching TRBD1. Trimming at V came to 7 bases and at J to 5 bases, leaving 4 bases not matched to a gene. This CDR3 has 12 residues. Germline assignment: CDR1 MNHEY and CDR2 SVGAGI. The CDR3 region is CASKKDRDEQYF. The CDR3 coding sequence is TGTGCCAGCAAAAAGGACAGGGACGAGCAGTACTTC.

CDR3 region: CASSYRVSNQPQHF. CDR3 DNA: TGTGCCAGCAGCTACAGGGTTAGCAATCAGCCCCAGCATTTT. The chain uses TRBV28 and TRBJ1-5; possible D gene TRBD1, 6 bases. Germline V CDR1 and CDR2: MDHEN, SYDVKM. The CDR3 spans 14 residues. V lost 6 bases and J 0 bases, leaving 9 bases between the germline ends.

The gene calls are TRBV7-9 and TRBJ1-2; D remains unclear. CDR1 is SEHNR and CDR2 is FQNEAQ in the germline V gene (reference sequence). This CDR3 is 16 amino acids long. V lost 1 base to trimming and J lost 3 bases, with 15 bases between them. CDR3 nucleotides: TGTGCCAGCAGCTTAGGCCCGGTCCCCGTCGACTATGGCTACACCTTC. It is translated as CASSLGPVPVDYGYTF.

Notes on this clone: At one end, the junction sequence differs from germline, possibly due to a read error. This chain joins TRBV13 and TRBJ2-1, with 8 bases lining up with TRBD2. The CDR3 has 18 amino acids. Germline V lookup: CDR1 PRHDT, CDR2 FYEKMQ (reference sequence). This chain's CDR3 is CASSPPLAGFPSHNEQFF. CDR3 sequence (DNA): TGTGCCAGCAGCCCCCCCCTAGCGGGTTTTCCCTCCCACAATGAGCAGTTCTTC.

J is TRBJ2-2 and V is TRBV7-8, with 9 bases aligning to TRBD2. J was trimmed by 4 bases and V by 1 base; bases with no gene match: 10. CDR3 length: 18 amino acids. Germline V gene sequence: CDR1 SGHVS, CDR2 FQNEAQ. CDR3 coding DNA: TGTGCCAGCAGCTTAGTTCATCAGAGCGGGAGGTCCACCGGGGAGCTGTTTTTT. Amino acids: CASSLVHQSGRSTGELFF.

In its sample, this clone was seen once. DNA for the CDR3: TGTGCCAGCAGCGTAGACGTGCGAAGCTCTGGAAACACCATATATTTT. Translation: CASSVDVRSSGNTIYF. V gene TRBV9 combines with J gene TRBJ1-3, with unresolved D. Trimming shortened V by 0 bases and J by 0 bases, and 10 bases separated the two germline ends. The CDR3 has 16 amino acids. Per the germline V gene, CDR1 is SGDLS and CDR2 is YYNGEE. The full variable domain, with the rest looked up from reference TRBV9 and TRBJ1-3, is DSGVTQTPKHLITATGQRVTLRCSPRSGDLSVYWYQQSLDQGLQFLIQYYNGEERAKGNILERFSAQQFPDLHSELNLSSLELGDSALYFCASSVDVRSSGNTIYFGEGSWLTVV.